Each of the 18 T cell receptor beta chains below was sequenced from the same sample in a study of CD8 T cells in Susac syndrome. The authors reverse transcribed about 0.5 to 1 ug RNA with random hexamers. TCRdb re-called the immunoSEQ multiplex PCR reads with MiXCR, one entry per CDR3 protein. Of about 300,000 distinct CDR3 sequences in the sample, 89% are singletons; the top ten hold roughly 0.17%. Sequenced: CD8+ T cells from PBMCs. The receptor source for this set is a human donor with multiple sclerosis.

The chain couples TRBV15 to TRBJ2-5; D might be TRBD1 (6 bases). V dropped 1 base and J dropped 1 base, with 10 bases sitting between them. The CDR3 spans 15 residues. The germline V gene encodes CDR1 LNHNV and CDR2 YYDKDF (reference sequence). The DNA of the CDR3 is TGTGCCACCAGCAGAGTACCCAGGGGCCAAGAGACCCAGTACTTC. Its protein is CATSRVPRGQETQYF.

In DNA, the CDR3 is TGTGCCATCAGTGAGGAGGGGTACGGAGAGACCCAGTACTTC. This translates into CAISEEGYGETQYF. This chain links TRBV10-3 with TRBJ2-5, with D perhaps being TRBD1 or TRBD2 (5 bases each). The germline V and J ends were trimmed by 2 bases and 4 bases, with 11 bases remaining between them. Looked up from germline, CDR1 is ENHRY and CDR2 is SYGVKD. The CDR3 is 14 residues long.

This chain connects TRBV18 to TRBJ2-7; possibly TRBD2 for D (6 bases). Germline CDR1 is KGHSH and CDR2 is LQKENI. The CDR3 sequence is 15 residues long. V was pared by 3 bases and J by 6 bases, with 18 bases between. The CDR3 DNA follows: TGTGCCAGCTCACCTGACCAGGAGGGTGTGTTCGAGCAGTACTTC. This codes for CASSPDQEGVFEQYF.

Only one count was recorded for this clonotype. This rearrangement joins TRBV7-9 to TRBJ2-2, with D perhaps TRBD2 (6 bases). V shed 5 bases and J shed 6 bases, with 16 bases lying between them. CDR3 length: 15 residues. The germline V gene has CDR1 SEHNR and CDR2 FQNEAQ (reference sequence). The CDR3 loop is CASSPTSYDAGELFF. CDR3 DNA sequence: TGTGCCAGCAGCCCAACTAGCTACGACGCCGGGGAGCTGTTTTTT.

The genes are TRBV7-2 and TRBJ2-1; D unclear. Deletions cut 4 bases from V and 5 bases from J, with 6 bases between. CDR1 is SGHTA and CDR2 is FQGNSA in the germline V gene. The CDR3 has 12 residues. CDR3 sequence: CASSSVDNEQFF. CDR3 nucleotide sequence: TGTGCCAGCAGCTCCGTTGACAATGAGCAGTTCTTC.

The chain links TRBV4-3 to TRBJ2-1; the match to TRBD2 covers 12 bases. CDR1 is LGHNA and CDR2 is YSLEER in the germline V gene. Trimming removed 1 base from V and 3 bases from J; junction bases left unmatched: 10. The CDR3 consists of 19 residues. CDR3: CASSQAMTSGSIGYNEQFF. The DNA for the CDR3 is TGCGCCAGCAGCCAAGCCATGACTAGCGGGAGTATCGGCTACAATGAGCAGTTCTTC.

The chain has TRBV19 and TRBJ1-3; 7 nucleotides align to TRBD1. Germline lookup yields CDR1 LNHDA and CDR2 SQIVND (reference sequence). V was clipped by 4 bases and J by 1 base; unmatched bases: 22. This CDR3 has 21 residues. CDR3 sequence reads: CASSTPRILDRFDSSGNTIYF. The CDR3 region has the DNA TGTGCCAGTAGTACACCGAGGATATTGGACAGGTTCGATTCTTCTGGAAACACCATATATTTT.

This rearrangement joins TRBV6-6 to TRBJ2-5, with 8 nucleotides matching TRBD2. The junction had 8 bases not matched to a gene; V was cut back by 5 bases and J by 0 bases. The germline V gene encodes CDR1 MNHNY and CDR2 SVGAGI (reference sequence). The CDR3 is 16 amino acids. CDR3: CASSRVAGRYQETQYF. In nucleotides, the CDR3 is TGTGCCAGCAGTCGGGTAGCGGGAAGGTACCAAGAGACCCAGTACTTC.

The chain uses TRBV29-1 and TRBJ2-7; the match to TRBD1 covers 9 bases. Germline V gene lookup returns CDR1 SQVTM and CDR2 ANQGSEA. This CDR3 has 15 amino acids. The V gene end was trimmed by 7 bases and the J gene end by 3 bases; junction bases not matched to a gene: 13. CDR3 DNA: TGCAGCGCCAGTGGACAGGGGCCCTCCTTCTACGAGCAGTACTTC. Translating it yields CSASGQGPSFYEQYF.

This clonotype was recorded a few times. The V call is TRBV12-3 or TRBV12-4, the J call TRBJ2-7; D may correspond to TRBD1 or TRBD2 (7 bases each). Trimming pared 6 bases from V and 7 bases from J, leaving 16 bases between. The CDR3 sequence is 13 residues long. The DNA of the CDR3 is TGTGCCAGCAGATCGACAGGGCGGGGGGAGCAGTACTTC. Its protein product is CASRSTGRGEQYF.

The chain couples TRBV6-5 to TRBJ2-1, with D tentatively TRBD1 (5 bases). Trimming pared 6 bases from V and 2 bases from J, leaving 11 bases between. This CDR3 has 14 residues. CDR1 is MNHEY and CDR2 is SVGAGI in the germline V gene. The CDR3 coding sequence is TGTGCCAGCAGCCGGGTAGGGGCCTACAATGAGCAGTTCTTC. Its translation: CASSRVGAYNEQFF.

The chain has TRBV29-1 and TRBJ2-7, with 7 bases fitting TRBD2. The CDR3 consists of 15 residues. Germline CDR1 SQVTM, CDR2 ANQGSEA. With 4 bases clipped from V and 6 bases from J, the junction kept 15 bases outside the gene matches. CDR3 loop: CSVATAWGGGFEQYF. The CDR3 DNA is TGCAGCGTTGCCACGGCATGGGGGGGTGGGTTCGAGCAGTACTTC.

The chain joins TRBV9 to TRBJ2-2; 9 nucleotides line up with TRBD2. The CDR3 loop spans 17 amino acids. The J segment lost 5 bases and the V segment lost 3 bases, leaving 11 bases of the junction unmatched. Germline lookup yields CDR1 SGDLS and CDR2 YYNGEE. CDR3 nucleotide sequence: TGTGCCAGCAGCGCCCCGGATGGCGGGGGGGGGACCGGGGAGCTGTTTTTT. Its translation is CASSAPDGGGGTGELFF.

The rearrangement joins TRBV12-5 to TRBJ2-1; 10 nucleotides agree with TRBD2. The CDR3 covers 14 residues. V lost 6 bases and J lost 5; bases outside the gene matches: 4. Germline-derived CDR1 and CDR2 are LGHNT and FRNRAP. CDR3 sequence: CASGLAGGHNEQFF. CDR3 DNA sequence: TGTGCTAGTGGCTTAGCGGGAGGACACAATGAGCAGTTCTTC.

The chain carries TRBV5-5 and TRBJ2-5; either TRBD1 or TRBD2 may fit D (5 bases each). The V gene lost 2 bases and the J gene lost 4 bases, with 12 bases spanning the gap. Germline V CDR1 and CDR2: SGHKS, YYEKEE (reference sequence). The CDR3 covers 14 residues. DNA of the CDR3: TGTGCCAGCAGCTTCGGCCCGGGGCCAGAGACCCAGTACTTC. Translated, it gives CASSFGPGPETQYF.

The CDR3 bases are TGTGCCAGCAGTTTCCCCGACGGCACCCAGTACTTC. The encoded protein is CASSFPDGTQYF. This chain connects TRBV12-3 or TRBV12-4 to TRBJ2-5, with no clear D. The CDR3 runs 12 residues. V lost 3 bases, J lost 8 bases, and 10 bases lay in between.

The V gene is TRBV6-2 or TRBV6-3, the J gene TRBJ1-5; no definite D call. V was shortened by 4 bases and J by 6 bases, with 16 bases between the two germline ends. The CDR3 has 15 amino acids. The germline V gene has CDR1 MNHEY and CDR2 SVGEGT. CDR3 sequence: CASSSGMGSGQPQHF. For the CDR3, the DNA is TGTGCCAGCAGTTCTGGAATGGGGAGCGGTCAGCCCCAGCATTTT.

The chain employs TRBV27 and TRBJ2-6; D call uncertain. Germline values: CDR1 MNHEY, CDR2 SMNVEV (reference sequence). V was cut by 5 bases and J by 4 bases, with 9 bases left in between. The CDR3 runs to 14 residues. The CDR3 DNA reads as TGTGCCAGCAGTCATCCTGCCGGGGCCAACGTCCTGACTTTC. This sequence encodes CASSHPAGANVLTF.